One sample yielded the 21 T cell receptor beta chains listed below, sequenced in a study of cytomegalovirus exposure and HLA in healthy donors. Only in-frame clones appear in the TCRdb table, and some are missing; sequencing was by immunoSEQ multiplex PCR. The data show 150,000 to 200,000 clones, with more than 70% seen just once and just under 3% held by the top ten. Sequencing was carried out using PBMCs. Source of these receptors: a man aged 18-30 years in good health and CMV-seronegative.

The chain links TRBV7-2 to TRBJ2-5; perhaps TRBD2 as D (7 bases). Germline-derived CDR1 and CDR2 are SGHTA and FQGNSA. The CDR3 is made up of 16 amino acids. Trimming removed 0 bases from V and 2 bases from J, with 13 bases in between. For the CDR3, the DNA is TGTGCCAGCAGCTTAGCAGGGGGAGGGGCGCAAGAGACCCAGTACTTC. Amino acids: CASSLAGGGAQETQYF.

The V gene is TRBV7-2, the J gene TRBJ1-3; D uncertain. CDR1 and CDR2 from the germline V gene are SGHTA and FQGNSA. The CDR3 is 15 residues long. The V and J ends lost 6 bases and 0 bases respectively, with 12 bases between them. Here the CDR3 DNA reads TGTGCCAGCAGTCAAGCACACTACTCTGGAAACACCATATATTTT. Protein sequence: CASSQAHYSGNTIYF.

The chain employs TRBV5-4 and TRBJ2-5; tentative D call: TRBD1 (6 bases). The CDR3 length is 14 residues. With 3 bases removed from V and 3 bases from J, the gap between germline ends came to 12 bases. Germline V gives CDR1 SGHNT, CDR2 YYREEE (reference sequence). The CDR3 nucleotides are TGTGCCAGCAGCTGGGGGCCTAGCAAAGAGACCCAGTACTTC. It specifies CASSWGPSKETQYF.

This chain links TRBV4-2 with TRBJ1-2; maybe TRBD1 (5 bases). Germline V gives CDR1 LGHNA, CDR2 YNFKEQ. V was clipped by 0 bases and J by 3 bases, with 8 bases between them. The CDR3 runs to 14 residues. The CDR3 bases are TGTGCCAGCAGCCAAGAACAGACAGACTATGGCTACACCTTC. This encodes CASSQEQTDYGYTF.

This chain links TRBV7-9 with TRBJ1-5, with 8 bases fitting TRBD1. The CDR3 has 16 amino acids. CDR1 SEHNR and CDR2 FQNEAQ come from the germline V gene (reference sequence). Trimming at V came to 6 bases and at J to 4 bases, leaving 11 bases not matched to a gene. CDR3 in DNA: TGTGCCAGCAGTCACTGGACAGGGATTGGTAATCAGCCCCAGCATTTT. Translated, it gives CASSHWTGIGNQPQHF.

The V gene is TRBV27, the J gene TRBJ1-1; D is possibly TRBD1 (5 bases). V was trimmed by 7 bases and J by 4 bases, leaving 10 bases between them. The CDR3 sequence is 12 residues long. From germline, CDR1 is MNHEY and CDR2 SMNVEV (reference sequence). This CDR3 is CASIDQGTEAFF. CDR3 DNA sequence: TGTGCCAGCATCGACCAGGGCACTGAAGCTTTCTTT.

This chain uses TRBV11-2 with TRBJ2-1; a weak D match, TRBD1 (6 bases). Looked up from germline, CDR1 is SGHAT and CDR2 is FQNNGV. V was trimmed by 1 base and J by 10 bases, leaving 8 bases between them. The CDR3 has 12 residues. The CDR3 DNA sequence: TGTGCCAGCAGCTTAGGGACAGTAGAGCAGTTCTTC. It translates to CASSLGTVEQFF. Filled out from reference TRBV11-2 and TRBJ2-1, the complete variable domain reads EAGVAQSPRYKIIEKRQSVAFWCNPISGHATLYWYQQILGQGPKLLIQFQNNGVVDDSQLPKDRFSAERLKGVDSTLKIQPAKLEDSAVYLCASSLGTVEQFFGPGTRLTVL.

The chain carries TRBV28 and TRBJ1-5, with 8 bases identical to TRBD1. V lost 4 bases, J lost 4 bases, and 3 bases stayed unmatched. This CDR3 region has 14 residues. CDR1 is MDHEN, CDR2 SYDVKM, per germline. For the CDR3, the DNA is TGTGCCAGCAGTTCAGACAGGGGAAATCAGCCCCAGCATTTT. Translating it yields CASSSDRGNQPQHF.

Here the CDR3 reads CASTGSTDTQYF. CDR3 bases: TGTGCCAGCACCGGGTCCACAGATACGCAGTATTTT. The chain uses TRBV6-6 and TRBJ2-3; unclear D gene. The CDR3 runs to 12 residues. V shed 7 bases and J shed 2 bases, with 7 bases lying between them. Germline CDR1 reads MNHNY; CDR2 reads SVGAGI (reference sequence).

This clone was observed a single time. The genes are TRBV7-9 and TRBJ1-4, with TRBD1 as a possible D gene (6 bases). The germline V and J ends were trimmed by 4 bases and 6 bases, with 12 bases remaining between them. Germline V gene sequence: CDR1 SEHNR, CDR2 FQNEAQ (reference sequence). CDR3 length: 14 residues. In DNA, the CDR3 is TGTGCCAGCAGCTCAGGGGCTCCGGATGAAAAACTGTTTTTT. Amino acid sequence: CASSSGAPDEKLFF.

This clone was found once. The rearrangement joins TRBV6-6 to TRBJ2-6, with D possibly TRBD1 on 5 matching bases. V dropped 3 bases and J dropped 1 base, with 10 bases sitting between them. CDR3 length: 16 residues. Per the germline V gene, CDR1 is MNHNY and CDR2 is SVGAGI (reference sequence). The CDR3 DNA reads TGTGCCAGCAGTTATTCCCGACAGTCTGGGGCCAACGTCCTGACTTTC. Its translation: CASSYSRQSGANVLTF.

This sequence joins TRBV5-1 and TRBJ2-5; 9 bases align to TRBD2. V trimming: 0 bases; J trimming: 5 bases; junction bases outside the gene matches: 17. In germline, CDR1 is SGHRS, CDR2 YFSETQ. The CDR3 totals 19 residues. The CDR3 loop reads CASSLELYSAGGLPETQYF. CDR3 nucleotides: TGCGCCAGCAGCTTGGAGCTTTATTCCGCGGGAGGGTTGCCCGAGACCCAGTACTTC.

In DNA form, the CDR3 reads TGTGCCAGCAGCTTAGGGGGTCAGGGGACTGAAGCTTTCTTT. Amino acids: CASSLGGQGTEAFF. This sequence joins TRBV7-2 and TRBJ1-1; weak D call: TRBD1 (6 bases). The CDR3 extends over 14 amino acids. V lost 1 base and J 5 bases, leaving 11 bases between the germline ends. Looked up from germline, CDR1 is SGHTA and CDR2 is FQGNSA.

The genes are TRBV29-1 and TRBJ2-2, with D maybe TRBD1 (6 bases). Germline CDR1 and CDR2: SQVTM and ANQGSEA. Trimming left V 7 bases short and J 5 bases short, with 14 bases between. The CDR3 sequence is 13 residues long. CDR3 loop: CSGGHARTGELFF. CDR3 in DNA: TGCAGCGGGGGGCACGCGCGGACCGGGGAGCTGTTTTTT.

The chain couples TRBV13 to TRBJ2-3; a possible D gene is TRBD2 (5 bases). Trimming shortened V by 4 bases and J by 6 bases, and 23 bases separated the two germline ends. The germline gives CDR1 PRHDT, CDR2 FYEKMQ (reference sequence). The CDR3 is made up of 17 amino acids. CDR3 in DNA: TGTGCCAGCAGCTCTCCCGGAGGAACAGACTCCCAGGATACGCAGTATTTT. It specifies CASSSPGGTDSQDTQYF.

The chain joins TRBV5-6 to TRBJ2-5; 7 bases agree with TRBD1. From germline, CDR1 is SGHDT and CDR2 YYEEEE. V shed 7 bases, J shed 2 bases, and the junction held 5 bases outside the gene matches. This CDR3 region has 13 residues. CDR3 nucleotide sequence: TGTGCCAGCTTAAGACAGGGACAAGAGACCCAGTACTTC. Residues: CASLRQGQETQYF.

The chain links TRBV27 to TRBJ1-4; 7 bases match TRBD1. Germline loops: CDR1 MNHEY, CDR2 SMNVEV (reference sequence). V shed 2 bases and J 7 bases; nucleotides not matched to a gene: 7. The CDR3 is 15 amino acids. The CDR3 coding sequence is TGTGCCAGCAGTTTAAGACAGGGCCCTCGTGAAAAACTGTTTTTT. It specifies CASSLRQGPREKLFF.

This chain links TRBV19 with TRBJ2-7, with 8 bases identical to TRBD1. Trimming at V came to 4 bases and at J to 1 base, leaving 3 bases not matched to a gene. The CDR3 has 14 residues. In germline, CDR1 is LNHDA, CDR2 SQIVND (reference sequence). The CDR3 reads CASSKRDRSYEQYF. For the CDR3, the DNA is TGTGCCAGTAGTAAACGGGACAGGTCCTACGAGCAGTACTTC.

The chain has TRBV18 and TRBJ2-1, with D perhaps matching TRBD2 (5 bases). CDR3 length equals 16 residues. The V end was cut by 2 bases, the J end by 4 bases, with 15 bases between. Germline lookup yields CDR1 KGHSH and CDR2 LQKENI. CDR3 DNA sequence: TGTGCCAGCTCACCAAGCGGCTCTAATTTTTACAATGAGCAGTTCTTC. Translation gives CASSPSGSNFYNEQFF. Complete variable domain (other parts from reference TRBV18 and TRBJ2-1): NAGVMQNPRHLVRRRGQEARLRCSPMKGHSHVYWYRQLPEEGLKFMVYLQKENIIDESGMPKERFSAEFPKEGPSILRIQQVVRGDSAAYFCASSPSGSNFYNEQFFGPGTRLTVL.

The chain uses TRBV28 and TRBJ2-7; D is unresolved. Germline lookup yields CDR1 MDHEN and CDR2 SYDVKM. With 8 bases removed from V and 3 bases from J, the gap between germline ends came to 14 bases. The CDR3 loop spans 13 amino acids. CDR3 region: CASLASRHYEQYF. The CDR3 nucleotides read TGTGCCAGCCTCGCATCGAGACACTACGAGCAGTACTTC.

The chain joins TRBV27 to TRBJ2-1, with 15 nucleotides matching TRBD2. This CDR3 has 15 residues. Germline-derived CDR1 and CDR2 are MNHEY and SMNVEV (reference sequence). V lost 6 bases to trimming and J lost 7 bases; unmatched junction nucleotides: 4. The CDR3, as DNA: TGTGCCAGCAGATGGACTAGCGGGGGGGAAAATGAGCAGTTCTTC. As protein: CASRWTSGGENEQFF.